This is a list of T cell receptor beta chains from one sample in a study of cytomegalovirus exposure and HLA in healthy donors. The assay was immunoSEQ multiplex PCR, and TCRdb's table has in-frame clones only and misses some. The sample has 250,000 or so clones; approximately 81% are singletons. Material: PBMCs. These receptors all come from a human donor in good health. CDR3s include the opening cysteine and the closing phenylalanine or tryptophan. Each record gives: clone size, V gene, J gene, CDR3 length, D gene, CDR3 protein, CDR3 DNA. A D gene is named only where the DNA matches it firmly. The listing skips clone size in some rows; elsewhere it reads once, few, many or a size class.

.	TRBV2	TRBJ2-7	15	TRBD1	CASSFRDRGAYEQYF	TGTGCCAGCAGTTTCCGGGACAGGGGAGCCTACGAGCAGTACTTC
.	TRBV21-1	TRBJ2-7	15	.	CASSKGRVRPGLAYF	TGTGCCAGCAGCAAAGGACGGGTCAGACCGGGACTAGCATACTTC
.	TRBV7-9	TRBJ2-3	16	.	CASSRDRSPITDTQYF	TGTGCCAGCAGCCGCGACAGGAGCCCGATCACAGATACGCAGTATTTT
few	TRBV7-2	TRBJ2-1	16	.	CASSLVGGGSYNEQFF	TGTGCCAGCAGCTTAGTGGGGGGAGGCTCCTACAATGAGCAGTTCTTC
.	TRBV28	TRBJ2-7	16	TRBD2	CASSLPTSGFFYEQYF	TGTGCCAGCAGTTTACCCACTAGCGGTTTCTTCTACGAGCAGTACTTC
.	TRBV11-2	TRBJ2-3	16	TRBD2	CASSLGLAGSTDTQYF	TGTGCCAGCAGCCTCGGACTAGCGGGGAGCACAGATACGCAGTATTTT
.	TRBV28	TRBJ2-7	13	TRBD1	CASHRGQLYEQYF	TGTGCCAGCCACCGGGGACAGCTCTACGAGCAGTACTTC
once	TRBV28	TRBJ1-2	15	.	CASTLGGGRNYGYTF	TGTGCCAGCACTCTCGGTGGGGGCCGGAACTATGGCTACACCTTC
.	TRBV14	TRBJ2-3	18	TRBD1	CASSQEFTGDRGTDTQYF	TGTGCCAGCAGCCAAGAATTTACAGGGGATCGAGGCACAGATACGCAGTATTTT
.	TRBV5-1	TRBJ2-1	17	TRBD2	CASSLALRLAENNEQFF	TGCGCCAGCAGCTTGGCTCTCCGACTAGCGGAAAACAATGAGCAGTTCTTC
.	TRBV6-5	TRBJ2-1	15	TRBD2	CASSYSREGRHEQFF	TGTGCCAGCAGTTACTCGCGGGAGGGCCGCCATGAGCAGTTCTTC
.	TRBV18	TRBJ2-5	19	.	CASSHKEVHQGSQPETQYF	TGTGCCAGCTCACATAAAGAAGTCCATCAGGGATCGCAACCGGAGACCCAGTACTTC
.	TRBV5-1	TRBJ1-2	18	.	CASSLLPVTESTFYGYTF	TGCGCCAGCAGCTTGTTGCCGGTGACAGAAAGTACTTTCTATGGCTACACCTTC
.	TRBV18	TRBJ1-1	14	TRBD1	CASSRDHRGTEAFF	TGTGCCAGCTCACGGGACCACAGGGGCACTGAAGCTTTCTTT
.	TRBV5-6	TRBJ2-2	19	TRBD1	CASSSFMRDRVSNTGELFF	TGTGCCAGCAGCTCCTTCATGAGGGACAGGGTATCGAACACCGGGGAGCTGTTTTTT
.	TRBV6-5	TRBJ1-6	14	TRBD1	CASSGGQYNSPLHF	TGTGCCAGCAGTGGGGGACAGTATAATTCACCCCTCCACTTT
once	TRBV28	TRBJ2-5	16	TRBD1	CASSSPSGTGKETQYF	TGTGCCAGCAGTAGCCCTTCCGGGACAGGGAAAGAGACCCAGTACTTC
once	TRBV5-1	TRBJ2-1	17	TRBD2	CASSPPGLAGVKNEQFF	TGCGCCAGCAGCCCTCCGGGACTAGCGGGAGTAAAGAATGAGCAGTTCTTC
.	TRBV5-1	TRBJ1-2	14	.	CASSLVDKNYGYTF	TGCGCCAGCAGCTTGGTCGACAAAAACTATGGCTACACCTTC
.	TRBV7-9	TRBJ2-3	14	.	CASSLARLQGTQYF	TGTGCCAGCAGCTTAGCCCGGCTCCAGGGTACGCAGTATTTT